The present T cell receptor beta chain was sequenced within a study of Ad26.COV2.S vaccination and SARS-CoV-2 variants. Looking at the study overall: Intramuscular Ad26.COV2.S doses were given once or twice, 56 days apart.

This CDR3 is 13 amino acids long. V dropped 8 bases and J dropped 8 bases, with 18 bases sitting between them. Assay: immunoSEQ multiplex PCR; the TCRdb copy retains only in-frame clones and omits some. Among about 390,000 clones, about 88% were seen once, and the ten largest hold under 3.5%. The treatment is: roughly 18 received Ad26.COV2.S at low or high dose, single or two shots; 5 received placebo; per-sample allocation not given. All samples were drawn on day 63, counting from the first vaccine or placebo injection. The chain is built from TRBV12-3 or TRBV12-4 and TRBJ1-2, with TRBD1 as a possible D gene (5 bases). The TCR sequence derives from a person between 18 and 60 years old who received the Ad26.COV2.S COVID-19 vaccine or a placebo. Sequenced material: peripheral blood, taken in a trial of Ad26.COV2.S vaccine versus placebo. This CDR3 reads CASGKTAYGGYTF. CDR3 bases: TGTGCCAGCGGAAAGACAGCCTACGGAGGCTACACCTTC.